The clone carrying this TCR beta chain was picked up a small number of times. This specimen belongs to a study of T-cell memory formation after mild COVID-19. TCRdb processed the 5' RACE reads anew with MiXCR; each CDR3 protein has one entry. The repertoire has under 450,000 distinct CDR3 sequences, less than 25% of them found once; the top ten carry about an eighth. The V and J ends lost 5 bases and 2 bases, in that order; junction bases with no gene match: 18. CDR3 size: 20 residues. This rearrangement joins TRBV12-3 or TRBV12-4 to TRBJ2-2, with 9 nucleotides matching TRBD2. The sample consisted of PBMCs or a T cell subset sorted from them (not recorded which). The receptor was derived from an adult woman who had mild COVID-19 (a few samples of this study predate the infection). Cell type and time point are not known. The DNA of the CDR3 is TGTGCCAGCAGTCCCCATAAGGGGTTTTCTAGCGGGGTAAACACCGGGGAGCTGTTTTTT. Translating it yields CASSPHKGFSSGVNTGELFF.